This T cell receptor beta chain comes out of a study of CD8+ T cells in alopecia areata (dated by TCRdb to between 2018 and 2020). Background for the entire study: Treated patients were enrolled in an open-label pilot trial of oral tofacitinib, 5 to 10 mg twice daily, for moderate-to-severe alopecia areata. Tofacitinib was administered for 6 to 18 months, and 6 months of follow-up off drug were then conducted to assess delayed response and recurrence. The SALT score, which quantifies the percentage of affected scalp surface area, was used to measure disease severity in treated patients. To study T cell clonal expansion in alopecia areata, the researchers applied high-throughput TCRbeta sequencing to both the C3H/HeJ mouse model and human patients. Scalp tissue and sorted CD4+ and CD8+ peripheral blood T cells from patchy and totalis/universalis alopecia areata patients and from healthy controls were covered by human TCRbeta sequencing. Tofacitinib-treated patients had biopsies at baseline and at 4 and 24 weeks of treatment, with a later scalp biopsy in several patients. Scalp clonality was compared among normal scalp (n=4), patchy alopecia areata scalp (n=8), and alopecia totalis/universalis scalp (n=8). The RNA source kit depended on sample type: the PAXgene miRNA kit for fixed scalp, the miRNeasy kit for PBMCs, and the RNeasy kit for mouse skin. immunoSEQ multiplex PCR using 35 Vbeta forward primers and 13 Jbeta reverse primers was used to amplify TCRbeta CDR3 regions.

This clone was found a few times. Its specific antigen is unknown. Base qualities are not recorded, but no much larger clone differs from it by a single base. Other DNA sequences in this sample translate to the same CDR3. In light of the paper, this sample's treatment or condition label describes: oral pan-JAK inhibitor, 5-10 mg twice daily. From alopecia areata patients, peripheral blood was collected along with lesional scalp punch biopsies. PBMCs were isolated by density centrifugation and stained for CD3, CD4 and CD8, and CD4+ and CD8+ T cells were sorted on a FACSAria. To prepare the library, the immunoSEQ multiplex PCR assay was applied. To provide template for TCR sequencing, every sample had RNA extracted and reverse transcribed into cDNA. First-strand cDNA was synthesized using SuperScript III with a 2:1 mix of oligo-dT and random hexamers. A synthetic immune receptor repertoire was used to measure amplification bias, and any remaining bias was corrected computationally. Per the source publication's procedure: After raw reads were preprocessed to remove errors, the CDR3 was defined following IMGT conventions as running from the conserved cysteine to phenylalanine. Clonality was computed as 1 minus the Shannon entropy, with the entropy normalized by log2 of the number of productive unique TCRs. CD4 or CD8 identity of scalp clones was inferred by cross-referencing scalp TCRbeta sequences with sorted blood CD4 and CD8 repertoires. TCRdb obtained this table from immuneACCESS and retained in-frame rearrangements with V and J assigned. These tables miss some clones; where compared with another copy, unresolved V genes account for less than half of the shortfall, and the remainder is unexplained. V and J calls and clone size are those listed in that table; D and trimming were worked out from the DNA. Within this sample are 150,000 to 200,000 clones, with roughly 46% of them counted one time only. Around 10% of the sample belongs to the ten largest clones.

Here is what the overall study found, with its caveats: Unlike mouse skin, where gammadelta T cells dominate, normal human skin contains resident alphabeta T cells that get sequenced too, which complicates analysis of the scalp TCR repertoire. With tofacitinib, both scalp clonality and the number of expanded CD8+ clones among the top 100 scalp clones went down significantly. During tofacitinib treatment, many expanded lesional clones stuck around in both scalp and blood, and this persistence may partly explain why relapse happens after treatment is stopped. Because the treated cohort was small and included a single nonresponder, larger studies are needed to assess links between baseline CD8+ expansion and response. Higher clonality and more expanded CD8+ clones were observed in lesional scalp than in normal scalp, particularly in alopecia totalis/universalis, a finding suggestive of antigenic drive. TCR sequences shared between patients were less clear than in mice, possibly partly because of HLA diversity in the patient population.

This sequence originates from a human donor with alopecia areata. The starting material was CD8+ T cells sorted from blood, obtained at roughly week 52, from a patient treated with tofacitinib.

The nucleotides are TGTGCCAGCAGCGTGGGAGGGGATACGCAGTATTTT. The translation is CASSVGGDTQYF. The sequence joins TRBV9 to TRBJ2-3, with 7 bases aligning to TRBD2. Sequences SGDLS (CDR1) and YYNGEE (CDR2) are obtained from the germline V gene. Including cysteine and phenylalanine, the CDR3 has 12 amino acids. The DNA shown is the 36-base CDR3, in frame from base 1. After removal of 2 bases from V and 6 bases from J, the junction retains 0 bases not matched to a gene.